A single sample is the source of the 27 T cell receptor beta chains below, sequenced in a study of blood T cell repertoires in COVID-19 (dated by TCRdb to 2020 to 2022). Library generation was performed with the immunoSEQ multiplex PCR assay. TCRdb's version of the immuneACCESS table is confined to in-frame rearrangements and falls short of the full clone set. An unresolved V gene accounts for under half of the shortfall where checked; the remainder is of unknown origin. The sample table holds tens of thousands of clones, of which about 90% were seen once. Around a fifth of the sample is held by the ten biggest clonotypes. The source material was peripheral blood. The receptors derive from a woman of 80 years or more with COVID-19, enrolled during active disease.

The V gene is TRBV12-3 or TRBV12-4, the J gene TRBJ2-7; D is possibly TRBD1 (6 bases). The V end was cut by 5 bases, the J end by 4 bases, with 12 bases between. CDR3 length: 13 residues. The CDR3 loop is CASSPQQGYEQYF. CDR3 DNA sequence: TGTGCCAGCAGTCCTCAACAGGGATACGAGCAGTACTTC.

CDR3 residues: CASSLQGALGYTF. The CDR3 bases are TGTGCCAGCAGCCTACAGGGGGCACTTGGCTACACCTTC. The chain combines TRBV3-1 (or the pseudogene TRBV3-2) with TRBJ1-2; TRBD1 matches 9 bases. This CDR3 contains 13 residues. CDR1 is LGHDT and CDR2 is YNNKEL in the germline V gene (reference sequence). V lost 4 bases to trimming and J lost 7 bases; unmatched junction nucleotides: 4.

The J gene is TRBJ1-5, the V gene TRBV6-6; possible D gene TRBD1, 6 bases. V gave up 7 bases and J gave up 6 bases, with 16 bases separating them. The CDR3 runs to 14 residues. Per the germline V gene, CDR1 is MNHNY and CDR2 is SVGAGI (reference sequence). The CDR3 DNA reads TGTGCCAGCAATTTGGGGGCGAGAGGTCAGCCCCAGCATTTT. This codes for CASNLGARGQPQHF.

V is TRBV2 and J is TRBJ2-3; 7 nucleotides align to TRBD2. V shed 5 bases, J shed 1 base, and the junction held 6 bases outside the gene matches. The CDR3 is 15 residues long. Looked up from germline, CDR1 is SNHLY and CDR2 is FYNNEI. Here the CDR3 DNA reads TGTGCCAGCAGTAAGGTAGCGGGTCGCACAGATACGCAGTATTTT. Translation gives CASSKVAGRTDTQYF.

The CDR3 loop is CASSRVRDRVFNEQFF. The DNA for the CDR3 is TGCGCCAGCAGCCGGGTCCGGGACAGGGTTTTCAATGAGCAGTTCTTC. The chain combines TRBV5-1 with TRBJ2-1; the match to TRBD1 covers 9 bases. The junction had 11 bases not matched to a gene; V was cut back by 4 bases and J by 6 bases. The CDR3 is made up of 16 amino acids. Germline V lookup: CDR1 SGHRS, CDR2 YFSETQ. The variable domain in full, with the rest retrieved from reference TRBV5-1 and TRBJ2-1, is KAGVTQTPRYLIKTRGQQVTLSCSPISGHRSVSWYQQTPGQGLQFLFEYFSETQRNKGNFPGRFSGRQFSNSRSEMNVSTLELGDSALYLCASSRVRDRVFNEQFFGPGTRLTVL.

The chain combines TRBV19 with TRBJ1-5, with a weak D call TRBD1 (6 bases). The CDR3 loop spans 12 amino acids. V was cut by 7 bases and J by 6 bases, with 10 bases left in between. Germline CDR1 reads LNHDA; CDR2 reads SQIVND (reference sequence). CDR3 protein: CASTRGRQPQHF. CDR3 coding DNA: TGTGCCAGTACCAGGGGCCGTCAGCCCCAGCATTTT.

V usage is TRBV19 and J usage is TRBJ1-5; 7 bases agree with TRBD1. Germline-derived CDR1 and CDR2 are LNHDA and SQIVND (reference sequence). There are 16 residues in the CDR3. V lost 6 bases to trimming and J lost 0 bases; unmatched junction nucleotides: 8. The CDR3 loop reads CASSPGGSYSNQPQHF. CDR3 in DNA: TGTGCCAGTAGCCCAGGGGGATCCTATAGCAATCAGCCCCAGCATTTT.

V usage is TRBV6-1 and J usage is TRBJ1-1, with D hard to call. V lost 1 base and J 6 bases, leaving 12 bases between the germline ends. CDR1 and CDR2 (germline): MNHNS, SASEGT. The CDR3 has 14 amino acids. The CDR3 here is CASSEVLGVSEAFF. The DNA for the CDR3 is TGTGCCAGCAGTGAAGTTCTCGGGGTATCTGAAGCTTTCTTT.

This rearrangement joins TRBV19 to TRBJ2-5; 14 positions match TRBD2. Per germline, CDR1 LNHDA and CDR2 SQIVND (reference sequence). Trimming removed 3 bases from V and 1 base from J; junction bases left unmatched: 1. CDR3 length: 16 residues. The CDR3 loop is CASSIGLAGGQETQYF. In DNA form, the CDR3 reads TGTGCCAGTAGTATTGGACTAGCGGGGGGCCAAGAGACCCAGTACTTC.

This rearrangement joins TRBV27 to TRBJ1-2, with a weak D call TRBD1 (5 bases). V dropped 6 bases and J dropped 2 bases, with 10 bases sitting between them. The CDR3 totals 13 residues. CDR1 and CDR2 (germline): MNHEY, SMNVEV (reference sequence). Here the CDR3 reads CASSRTSNYGYTF. CDR3 in DNA: TGTGCCAGCAGCCGGACATCGAACTATGGCTACACCTTC.

The rearrangement joins TRBV28 to TRBJ2-4, with D possibly matching TRBD1 (5 bases). V lost 5 bases to trimming and J lost 2 bases, with 13 bases between them. CDR1 is MDHEN, CDR2 SYDVKM, per germline. CDR3 length: 15 residues. Here the CDR3 reads CASSLTAFTKNIQYF. CDR3 sequence (DNA): TGTGCCAGCAGTCTGACAGCTTTTACCAAAAACATTCAGTACTTC.

This clone appeared once. The rearrangement uses TRBV6-5 and TRBJ1-5; 7 bases line up with TRBD1. Germline V gene lookup returns CDR1 MNHEY and CDR2 SVGAGI. This CDR3 spans 14 amino acids. J lost 3 bases, V lost 4 bases, and 3 bases had no gene match. The DNA of the CDR3 is TGTGCCAGCAGTTCGACAGGGAACAATCAGCCCCAGCATTTT. The encoded protein is CASSSTGNNQPQHF.

The V gene is TRBV6-1, the J gene TRBJ1-2, with D unresolved. CDR1 is MNHNS, CDR2 SASEGT, per germline. This CDR3 is 13 amino acids long. The V gene lost 2 bases and the J gene lost 3 bases, with 7 bases spanning the gap. The CDR3: CASSERRDYGYTF. In nucleotides, the CDR3 is TGTGCCAGCAGTGAACGGCGGGACTATGGCTACACCTTC.

This clone is medium-sized (0.01 to 0.1%) by share. The J gene is TRBJ1-1, the V gene TRBV6-5; 11 nucleotides match TRBD1. Germline CDR1 MNHEY, CDR2 SVGAGI. This CDR3 is 14 amino acids long. Trimming cost V 6 bases and J 5 bases; bases outside gene matches: 5. DNA of the CDR3: TGTGCCAGCAGCACCGGGACAGGGGGGACTGAAGCTTTCTTT. Protein sequence: CASSTGTGGTEAFF.

J is TRBJ1-2 and V is TRBV7-2; TRBD1 aligns across 7 bases. The V and J ends lost 3 bases and 2 bases, in that order; junction bases with no gene match: 3. CDR1 SGHTA and CDR2 FQGNSA come from the germline V gene. The CDR3 is 14 residues long. DNA of the CDR3: TGTGCCAGCAGCTTCACGACAGGGAACTATGGCTACACCTTC. This codes for CASSFTTGNYGYTF.

This rearrangement joins TRBV10-3 to TRBJ2-7, with 8 nucleotides matching TRBD1. The length of the CDR3 is 14 residues. Germline values: CDR1 ENHRY, CDR2 SYGVKD. V shed 4 bases, J shed 3 bases, and the junction held 5 bases outside the gene matches. CDR3 region: CAISGTTGGYEQYF. The CDR3 DNA follows: TGTGCCATCAGTGGTACAACAGGGGGCTACGAGCAGTACTTC.

This clone occurred a few times. The J gene is TRBJ1-6, the V gene TRBV21-1; the D call TRBD1 from the table was never checked on the DNA. TRBV21-1 is classified as a pseudogene. The CDR3 totals 15 residues. Here the CDR3 reads CASSFQGRYNSPLHF. DNA for the CDR3: TGTGCCAGCAGCTTTCAGGGTAGGTATAATTCACCCCTCCACTTT.

Concerning this clone itself: A junction boundary mismatches the germline segment, possibly from a read error. This sequence joins TRBV6-1 and TRBJ2-2; 7 bases fit TRBD1. This CDR3 is built from 16 residues. CDR1 is MNHNS and CDR2 is SASEGT in the germline V gene. The CDR3 coding sequence is TGTGCCAGCATTGAAGAAGGGGGCCCGGACACCGGGGAGCTGTTTTTT. As protein: CASIEEGGPDTGELFF.

The J gene is TRBJ1-1, the V gene TRBV3-1 (or the pseudogene TRBV3-2); the D gene is possibly TRBD1 (5 bases). CDR3 length: 14 amino acids. With 4 bases removed from V and 2 bases from J, the gap between germline ends came to 11 bases. Germline values: CDR1 LGHDT, CDR2 YNNKEL (reference sequence). The CDR3 protein is CASSPIDRNTEAFF. Written as DNA, the CDR3 is TGTGCCAGCAGCCCCATAGACAGAAACACTGAAGCTTTCTTT.

The chain combines TRBV9 with TRBJ1-3, with 7 bases that match TRBD1. The CDR3 is made up of 17 amino acids. Trimming at V came to 3 bases and at J to 6 bases, leaving 15 bases not matched to a gene. From germline, CDR1 is SGDLS and CDR2 YYNGEE. The DNA for the CDR3 is TGTGCCAGCAGCGCCCGGATCTCGGACAGGTTCGCAAACACCATATATTTT. This translates into CASSARISDRFANTIYF. The whole variable domain, filled in from reference TRBV9 and TRBJ1-3, reads DSGVTQTPKHLITATGQRVTLRCSPRSGDLSVYWYQQSLDQGLQFLIQYYNGEERAKGNILERFSAQQFPDLHSELNLSSLELGDSALYFCASSARISDRFANTIYFGEGSWLTVV.

V usage is TRBV5-1 and J usage is TRBJ2-7, with 8 bases identical to TRBD1. The junction had 6 bases not matched to a gene; V was cut back by 4 bases and J by 3 bases. This CDR3 comprises 14 residues. The V gene's germline CDR1 is SGHRS and CDR2 YFSETQ. The CDR3 region is CASSAGQGSYEQYF. CDR3 nucleotide sequence: TGCGCCAGCAGCGCCGGACAGGGAAGCTACGAGCAGTACTTC.

The chain is built from TRBV27 and TRBJ2-1; the match to TRBD2 covers 14 bases. The germline CDR1 and CDR2 sequences are MNHEY and SMNVEV (reference sequence). CDR3 length: 15 amino acids. V shed 6 bases, J shed 8 bases, and the junction held 6 bases outside the gene matches. CDR3 nucleotide sequence: TGTGCCAGCAGCCCCATGACTAGCGGGGGGGATGAGCAGTTCTTC. It translates to CASSPMTSGGDEQFF.

As for this clone: At the DNA level, this CDR3 is encoded by other sequences in the same sample as well. V is TRBV5-4 and J is TRBJ1-1; D not certain. Deletions cut 5 bases from V and 0 bases from J, with 11 bases between. Germline-derived CDR1 and CDR2 are SGHNT and YYREEE (reference sequence). The CDR3 has 14 amino acids. The CDR3 here is CASSSGLLNTEAFF. The CDR3 DNA sequence: TGTGCCAGCAGTTCCGGACTGTTGAACACTGAAGCTTTCTTT.

This clone showed up just once. This chain joins TRBV10-1 and TRBJ1-5; a weak D match, TRBD1 (5 bases). Germline values: CDR1 WNHNN, CDR2 SYGVQD (reference sequence). The CDR3 has 14 amino acids. Trimming took off 5 bases at V and 7 bases at J, with 15 bases between the two ends. This CDR3 reads CASSRATEGQPQHF. DNA for the CDR3: TGCGCCAGCAGTAGAGCCACGGAGGGGCAGCCCCAGCATTTT.

The J gene is TRBJ2-6, the V gene TRBV5-1, with D possibly TRBD1 on 6 matching bases. Trimming shortened V by 2 bases and J by 1 base, and 13 bases separated the two germline ends. The CDR3 is made up of 17 amino acids. From germline, CDR1 is SGHRS and CDR2 YFSETQ. In nucleotides, the CDR3 is TGCGCCAGCAGCTTCGGACAGAGTTCTTCTGGGGCCAACGTCCTGACTTTC. Translation gives CASSFGQSSSGANVLTF.

V usage is TRBV3-1 (or the pseudogene TRBV3-2) and J usage is TRBJ2-2; maybe TRBD2 (6 bases). The V end was cut by 5 bases, the J end by 0 bases, with 10 bases between. The CDR3 sequence is 15 residues long. Germline V gene data show CDR1 as LGHDT and CDR2 as YNNKEL (reference sequence). The CDR3 reads CASSSGLTNTGELFF. The CDR3 DNA reads TGTGCCAGCAGCTCGGGACTTACGAACACCGGGGAGCTGTTTTTT.

The J gene is TRBJ1-5, the V gene TRBV6-5, with 8 bases matching TRBD1. Germline V gene lookup returns CDR1 MNHEY and CDR2 SVGAGI. The junction had 5 bases not matched to a gene; V was cut back by 6 bases and J by 4 bases. The CDR3 has 14 residues. The CDR3 reads CASRRTGRNQPQHF. The CDR3 DNA reads TGTGCCAGCAGGCGGACAGGGAGGAATCAGCCCCAGCATTTT.